This TCR beta chain was recorded in a study of cytomegalovirus exposure and HLA in healthy donors. The primer mix had 60 Vbeta and 13 Jbeta primers. Only in-frame clones appear in the TCRdb table, and some are missing; sequencing was by immunoSEQ multiplex PCR. The table lists around 140,000 clones, roughly 90% of them singletons. CDR1 and CDR2 (germline): SGHRS, YFSETQ. The CDR3 spans 16 residues. V dropped 0 bases and J dropped 0 bases, with 13 bases sitting between them. The chain couples TRBV5-1 to TRBJ2-7; perhaps TRBD1 as D (5 bases). This TCR was recovered from a woman aged 35 to 49 in good health and CMV-seronegative. Sequencing was carried out using PBMCs. CDR3 DNA sequence: TGCGCCAGCAGCTTGGCGACAGCGTTCAGCTCCTACGAGCAGTACTTC. It codes for CASSLATAFSSYEQYF.